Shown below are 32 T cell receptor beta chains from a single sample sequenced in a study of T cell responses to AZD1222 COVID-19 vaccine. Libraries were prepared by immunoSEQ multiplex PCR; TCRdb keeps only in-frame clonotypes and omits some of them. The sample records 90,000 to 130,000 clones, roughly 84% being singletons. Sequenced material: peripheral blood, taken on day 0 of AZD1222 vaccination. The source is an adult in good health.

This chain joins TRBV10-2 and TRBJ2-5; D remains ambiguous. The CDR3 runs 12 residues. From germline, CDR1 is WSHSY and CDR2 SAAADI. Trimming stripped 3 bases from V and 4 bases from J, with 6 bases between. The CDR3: CASSDLGETQYF. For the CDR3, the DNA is TGCGCCAGCAGTGACTTAGGAGAGACCCAGTACTTC.

CDR3 sequence reads: CASSDLSGSYNEQFF. Written as DNA, the CDR3 is TGTGCCAGCAGTGACTTGTCGGGATCCTACAATGAGCAGTTCTTC. The V call is TRBV6-4, the J call TRBJ2-1, with D possibly being TRBD2 (5 bases). The V end lost 1 base, the J end lost 1 base, and 8 bases lay between the germline ends. CDR1 is MRHNA, CDR2 SNTAGT, per germline. The CDR3 extends over 15 amino acids.

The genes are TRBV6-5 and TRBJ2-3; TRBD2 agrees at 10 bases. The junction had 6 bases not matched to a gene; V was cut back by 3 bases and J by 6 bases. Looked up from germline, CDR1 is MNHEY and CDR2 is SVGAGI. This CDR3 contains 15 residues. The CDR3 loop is CASSYTAGGPDTQYF. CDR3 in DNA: TGTGCCAGCAGTTATACAGCGGGGGGGCCTGATACGCAGTATTTT.

For the CDR3, the DNA is TGTGCCAGCAGTTACCGAAGAGGGAACACTGAAGCTTTCTTT. It translates to CASSYRRGNTEAFF. This chain joins TRBV6-5 and TRBJ1-1; D gene uncertain. The CDR3 extends over 14 amino acids. CDR1 is MNHEY, CDR2 SVGAGI, per germline. The V gene lost 2 bases and the J gene lost 1 base, with 8 bases spanning the gap.

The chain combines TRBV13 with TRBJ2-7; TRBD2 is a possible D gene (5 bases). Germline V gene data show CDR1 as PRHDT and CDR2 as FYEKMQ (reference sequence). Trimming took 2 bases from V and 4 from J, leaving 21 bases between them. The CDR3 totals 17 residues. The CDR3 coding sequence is TGTGCCAGCAGCTTAAACGGGGTGGGTCGATCACAATACGAGCAGTACTTC. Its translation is CASSLNGVGRSQYEQYF.

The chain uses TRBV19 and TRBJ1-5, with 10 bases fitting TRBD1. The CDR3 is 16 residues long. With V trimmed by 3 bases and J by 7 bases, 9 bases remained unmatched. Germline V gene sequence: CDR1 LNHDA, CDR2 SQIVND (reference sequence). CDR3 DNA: TGTGCCAGTAGTATCATTCCGGGACAGGGGTTCCAGCCCCAGCATTTT. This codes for CASSIIPGQGFQPQHF.

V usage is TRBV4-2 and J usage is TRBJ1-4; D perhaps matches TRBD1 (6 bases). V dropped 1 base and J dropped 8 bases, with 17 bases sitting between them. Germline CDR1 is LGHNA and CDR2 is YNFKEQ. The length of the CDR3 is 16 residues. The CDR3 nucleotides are TGTGCCAGCAGCCAAGTTGTCCGGGGGCGAGAGGAAAAACTGTTTTTT. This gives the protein CASSQVVRGREEKLFF.

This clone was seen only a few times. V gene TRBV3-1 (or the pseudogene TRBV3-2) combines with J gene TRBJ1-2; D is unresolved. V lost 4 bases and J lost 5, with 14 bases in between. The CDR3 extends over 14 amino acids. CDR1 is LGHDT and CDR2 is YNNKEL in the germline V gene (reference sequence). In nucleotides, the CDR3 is TGTGCCAGCAGCCGGGGAGGGCTCGGATATGGCTACACCTTC. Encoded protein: CASSRGGLGYGYTF.

CDR3 coding DNA: TGTGCCAGCAGCTCGATACTGGACAGCTATGGCTACACCTTC. This sequence encodes CASSSILDSYGYTF. This rearrangement joins TRBV3-1 (or the pseudogene TRBV3-2) to TRBJ1-2, with D tentatively TRBD1 (6 bases). Trimming took 5 bases from V and 4 from J, leaving 14 bases between them. Germline values: CDR1 LGHDT, CDR2 YNNKEL (reference sequence). This CDR3 is built from 14 residues.

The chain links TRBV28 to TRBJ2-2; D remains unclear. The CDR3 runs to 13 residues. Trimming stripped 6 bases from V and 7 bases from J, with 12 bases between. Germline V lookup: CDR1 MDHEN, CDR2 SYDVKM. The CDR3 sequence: CASRPYGFGELFF. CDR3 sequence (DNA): TGTGCCAGCAGACCTTATGGATTCGGGGAGCTGTTTTTT.

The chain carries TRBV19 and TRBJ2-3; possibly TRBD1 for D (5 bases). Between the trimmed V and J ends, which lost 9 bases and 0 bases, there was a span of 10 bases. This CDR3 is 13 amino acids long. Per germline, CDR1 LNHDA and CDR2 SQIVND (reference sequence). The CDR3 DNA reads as TGTGCCAGCAGGGTCACTAGCACAGATACGCAGTATTTT. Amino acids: CASRVTSTDTQYF.

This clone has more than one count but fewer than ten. The CDR3 loop is CASSGGERPLHF. The CDR3, as DNA: TGTGCCAGCAGCGGCGGGGAAAGGCCCCTCCACTTT. This chain uses TRBV3-1 (or the pseudogene TRBV3-2) with TRBJ1-6; unclear D gene. Trimming stripped 5 bases from V and 13 bases from J, with 12 bases between. Germline loops: CDR1 LGHDT, CDR2 YNNKEL (reference sequence). The length of the CDR3 is 12 residues.

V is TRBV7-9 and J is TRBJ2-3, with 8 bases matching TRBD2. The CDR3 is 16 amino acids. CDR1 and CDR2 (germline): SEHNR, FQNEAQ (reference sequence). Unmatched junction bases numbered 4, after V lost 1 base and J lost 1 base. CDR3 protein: CASSLETGLGTDTQYF. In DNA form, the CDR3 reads TGTGCCAGCAGCTTAGAGACGGGACTAGGCACAGATACGCAGTATTTT.

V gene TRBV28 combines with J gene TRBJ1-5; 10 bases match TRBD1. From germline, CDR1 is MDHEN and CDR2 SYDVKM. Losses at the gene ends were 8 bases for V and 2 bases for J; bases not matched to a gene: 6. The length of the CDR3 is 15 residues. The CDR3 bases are TGTGCCAGCTCGACCGGGACAGGGGGCAATCAGCCCCAGCATTTT. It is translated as CASSTGTGGNQPQHF.

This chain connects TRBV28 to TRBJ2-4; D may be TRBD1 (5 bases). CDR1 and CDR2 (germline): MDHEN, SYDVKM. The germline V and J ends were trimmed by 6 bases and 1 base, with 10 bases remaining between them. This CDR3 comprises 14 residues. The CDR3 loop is CASRSGRAKNIQYF. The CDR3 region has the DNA TGTGCCAGCAGATCAGGGCGTGCCAAAAACATTCAGTACTTC.

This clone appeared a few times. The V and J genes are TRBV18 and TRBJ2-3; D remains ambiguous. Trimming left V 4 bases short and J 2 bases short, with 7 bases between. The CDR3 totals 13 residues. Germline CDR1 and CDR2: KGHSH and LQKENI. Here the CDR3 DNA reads TGTGCCAGCTCACAGGGAAACACAGATACGCAGTATTTT. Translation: CASSQGNTDTQYF.

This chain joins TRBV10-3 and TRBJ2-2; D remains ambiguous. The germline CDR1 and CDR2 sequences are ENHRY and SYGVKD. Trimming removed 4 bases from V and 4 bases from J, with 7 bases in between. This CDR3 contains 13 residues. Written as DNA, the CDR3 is TGTGCCATCAGTGTCGCTGGCACCGGGGAGCTGTTTTTT. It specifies CAISVAGTGELFF.

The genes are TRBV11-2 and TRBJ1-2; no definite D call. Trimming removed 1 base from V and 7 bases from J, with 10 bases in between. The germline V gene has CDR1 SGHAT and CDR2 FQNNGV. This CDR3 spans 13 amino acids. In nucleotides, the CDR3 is TGTGCCAGCAGCTTAGGAGAATGGGCTGGCTACACCTTC. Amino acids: CASSLGEWAGYTF.

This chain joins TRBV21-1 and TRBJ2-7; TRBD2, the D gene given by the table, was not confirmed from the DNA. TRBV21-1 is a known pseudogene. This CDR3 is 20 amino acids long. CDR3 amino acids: CASSKELVRQAAKGSYEQYF. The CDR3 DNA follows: TGTGCCAGCAGCAAAGAACTAGTTAGGCAGGCAGCCAAGGGTTCCTACGAGCAGTACTTC.

As DNA, the CDR3 is TGTGCCAGCAGTTTTGGGGCCTCTGGGGAGCAGTACTTC. Translating it yields CASSFGASGEQYF. The rearrangement joins TRBV28 to TRBJ2-7, with D possibly matching TRBD1 (5 bases). V lost 3 bases to trimming and J lost 7 bases, with 13 bases between them. This CDR3 comprises 13 residues. CDR1 MDHEN and CDR2 SYDVKM come from the germline V gene.

The CDR3: CASNRQSLNTEAFF. The CDR3 DNA is TGTGCCAGCAACCGACAGTCCTTGAACACTGAAGCTTTCTTT. V and J are TRBV6-5 and TRBJ1-1; D may be TRBD1 (5 bases). The CDR3 length is 14 residues. The germline V and J ends were trimmed by 7 bases and 0 bases, with 12 bases remaining between them. Germline CDR1 is MNHEY and CDR2 is SVGAGI.

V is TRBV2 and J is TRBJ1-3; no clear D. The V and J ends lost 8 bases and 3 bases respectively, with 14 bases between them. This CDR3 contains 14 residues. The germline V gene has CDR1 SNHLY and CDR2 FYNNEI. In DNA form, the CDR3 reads TGTGCCAGCCCAATGGGCGGGAATGGAAACACCATATATTTT. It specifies CASPMGGNGNTIYF.

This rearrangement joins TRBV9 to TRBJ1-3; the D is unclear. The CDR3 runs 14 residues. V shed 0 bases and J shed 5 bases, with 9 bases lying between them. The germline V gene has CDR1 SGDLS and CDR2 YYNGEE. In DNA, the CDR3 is TGTGCCAGCAGCGTAGAACTGGGTCGAAACACCATATATTTT. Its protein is CASSVELGRNTIYF.

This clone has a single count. The CDR3 nucleotides read TGTGCCAGCAGCCACGGACAGGGGCCCCTCCCCTACGAGCAGTACTTC. Its protein product is CASSHGQGPLPYEQYF. This chain connects TRBV16 to TRBJ2-7; 9 nucleotides align to TRBD1. V gave up 3 bases and J gave up 2 bases; unmatched junction bases: 8. This CDR3 has 16 amino acids. CDR1 is KGHSY and CDR2 is FQNENV in the germline V gene.

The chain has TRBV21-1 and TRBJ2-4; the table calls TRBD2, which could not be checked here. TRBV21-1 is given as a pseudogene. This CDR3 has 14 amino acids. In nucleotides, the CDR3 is TGTGCCAGCAGGGGGAGCAGAAGAGGCGGCATTCAGTACTTC. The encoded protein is CASRGSRRGGIQYF.

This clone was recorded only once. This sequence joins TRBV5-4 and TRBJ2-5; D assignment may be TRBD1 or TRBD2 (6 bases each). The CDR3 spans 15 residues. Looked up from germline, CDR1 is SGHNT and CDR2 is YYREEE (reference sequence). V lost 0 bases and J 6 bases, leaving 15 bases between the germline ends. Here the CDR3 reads CASSLGGAAAQTQYF. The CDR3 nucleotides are TGTGCCAGCAGCTTGGGGGGGGCGGCAGCTCAGACCCAGTACTTC.

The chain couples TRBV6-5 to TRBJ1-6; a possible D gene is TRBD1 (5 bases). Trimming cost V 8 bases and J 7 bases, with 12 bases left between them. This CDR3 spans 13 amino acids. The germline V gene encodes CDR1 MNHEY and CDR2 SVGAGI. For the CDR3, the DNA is TGTGCCAGCTACGGGACGGGGAATTCACCCCTCCACTTT. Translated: CASYGTGNSPLHF.

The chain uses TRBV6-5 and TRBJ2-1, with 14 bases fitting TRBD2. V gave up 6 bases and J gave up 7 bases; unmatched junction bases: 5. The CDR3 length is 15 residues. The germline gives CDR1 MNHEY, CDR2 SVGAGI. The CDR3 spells CASRMGLAGENEQFF. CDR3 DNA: TGTGCCAGCAGAATGGGACTAGCGGGAGAAAATGAGCAGTTCTTC.

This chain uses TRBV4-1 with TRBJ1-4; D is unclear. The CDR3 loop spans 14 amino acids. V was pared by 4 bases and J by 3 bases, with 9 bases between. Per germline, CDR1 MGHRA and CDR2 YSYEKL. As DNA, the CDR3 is TGCGCCAGCAGCCGGGGTAGTGCTAATGAAAAACTGTTTTTT. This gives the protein CASSRGSANEKLFF.

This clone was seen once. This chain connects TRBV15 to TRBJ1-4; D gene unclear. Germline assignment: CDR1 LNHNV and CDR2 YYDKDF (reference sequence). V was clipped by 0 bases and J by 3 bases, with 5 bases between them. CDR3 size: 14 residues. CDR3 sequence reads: CATSRDAPNEKLFF. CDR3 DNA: TGTGCCACCAGCAGAGATGCTCCTAATGAAAAACTGTTTTTT.

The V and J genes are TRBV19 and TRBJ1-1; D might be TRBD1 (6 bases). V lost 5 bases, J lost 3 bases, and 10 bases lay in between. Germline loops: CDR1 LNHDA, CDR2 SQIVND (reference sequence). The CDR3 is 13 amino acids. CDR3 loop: CASSPYRDTEAFF. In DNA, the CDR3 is TGTGCCAGTAGTCCTTACAGGGACACTGAAGCTTTCTTT.

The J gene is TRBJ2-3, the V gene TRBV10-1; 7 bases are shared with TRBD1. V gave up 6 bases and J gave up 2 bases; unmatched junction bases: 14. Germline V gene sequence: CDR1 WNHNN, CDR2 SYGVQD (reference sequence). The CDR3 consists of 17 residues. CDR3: CASRLPGQPFNTDTQYF. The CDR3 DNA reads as TGCGCCAGCAGGCTACCGGGACAGCCTTTCAACACAGATACGCAGTATTTT.